This T cell receptor beta chain derives from a study of cytotoxic CD8 clonotypes in ibrutinib-treated CLL. Note on this clone: Its antigen is still unknown.

The study, taken as a whole, reports: Sustained-remission patients were sampled at different times than progressing patients were.

CDR3 length: 13 amino acids. Germline CDR1 MGHRA, CDR2 YSYEKL. With 1 base removed from V and 7 bases from J, the gap between germline ends came to 10 bases. Here immunoSEQ multiplex PCR was the method, and the copy in TCRdb shows in-frame clones only, minus some. Altogether approximately 92,000 clones are present, approximately 71% being singletons, with the ten largest covering around 23%. Sequenced material: PBMCs, taken after 24 months of ibrutinib treatment. The clonotype was recovered from a human donor with chronic lymphocytic leukemia. The chain has TRBV4-1 and TRBJ1-2; D unclear. The CDR3 bases are TGCGCCAGCAGCCAAGTTCTCAAAGCTGGCTACACCTTC. Protein product: CASSQVLKAGYTF.